These T cell receptor beta chains were read from a single sample in a study of blood T cell repertoires in COVID-19. Profiling relied on immunoSEQ multiplex PCR, and the TCRdb table lists in-frame clones only, not all of them. The sample records approximately 140,000 clones, 81% being singletons. The source material was peripheral blood. Receptors originate from a human donor with acute or convalescent COVID-19. The donor label of this sample is uncertain. Each CDR3 is given with its conserved first and last residue. A D gene is named only where the DNA matches it firmly. Size tells how often a clone was seen (once, few, many) or the class of an expanded clone, and some rows leave it out.

j_call	v_call	d_call	clone_size	cdr3_nt	cdr3_aa
TRBJ1-2	TRBV29-1	-	few	TGCAGCGTTGAAGATACCACAAGCTATGGCTACACCTTC	CSVEDTTSYGYTF
TRBJ2-7	TRBV4-2	TRBD2	-	TGTGCCAGCAGCCAAGAGGCCGAGCGGGGGCGAATACCCTCCTACGAGCAGTACTTC	CASSQEAERGRIPSYEQYF
TRBJ2-3	TRBV2	-	-	TGTGCCAGCAGTGAAGGCCTTCTAGGCACAGATACGCAGTATTTT	CASSEGLLGTDTQYF
TRBJ1-6	TRBV25-1	TRBD1	-	TGTGCCAGTAGTGGAGACAGGGGGGAAAATTCACCCCTCCACTTT	CASSGDRGENSPLHF
TRBJ1-5	TRBV19	TRBD1	-	TGTGCCAGTAGTTTCCGGACAGGCCAAGGGGGCAATCAGCCCCAGCATTTT	CASSFRTGQGGNQPQHF
TRBJ1-6	TRBV4-2	-	-	TGTGCCAGCAGCCAAGTAGGAGGGAGCTCCTATAATTCACCCCTCCACTTT	CASSQVGGSSYNSPLHF
TRBJ1-3	TRBV9	-	-	TGTGCCAGCAGCCCCGGCGGGCTTAGCTCTGGAAACACCATATATTTT	CASSPGGLSSGNTIYF
TRBJ1-2	TRBV23-1	-	-	TGCGCCAGCAGTCATCAGGGACACGTCTATGGCTACACCTTC	CASSHQGHVYGYTF
TRBJ1-6	TRBV6-5	TRBD1	-	TGTGCCAGCAGTTACAACAGGGGTGATTCACCCCTCCACTTT	CASSYNRGDSPLHF
TRBJ2-7	TRBV7-8	-	-	TGTGCCAGCAGCTTAGTGGCAGTCTCCTACGAGCAGTACTTC	CASSLVAVSYEQYF
TRBJ1-6	TRBV9	-	-	TGTGCCAGCAGCGTAGAGCCCAGGTCCAATTCACCCCTCCACTTT	CASSVEPRSNSPLHF
TRBJ1-5	TRBV27	-	-	TGTGCCAGCAGTTTAGCCGGTTATCAGCCCCAGCATTTT	CASSLAGYQPQHF
TRBJ1-2	TRBV27	-	-	TGTGCCAGCAGTTTCGGGGGGGCGTCGTATTATGGCTACACCTTC	CASSFGGASYYGYTF
TRBJ2-5	TRBV7-6	-	once	TGTGCCAGCAGCTCGGGACTTTTCCGAACTCAAGAGACCCAGTACTTC	CASSSGLFRTQETQYF
TRBJ2-1	TRBV30	TRBD2	-	TGTGCCTTCCCGGCGACTAGCGGGGGGCACAGCTCCTACAATGAGCAGTTCTTC	CAFPATSGGHSSYNEQFF
TRBJ2-5	TRBV29-1	TRBD2	-	TGCAGCGTTTATTTGGGGGGGAGGGACCCGCACCGAGAGACCCAGTACTTC	CSVYLGGRDPHRETQYF
TRBJ1-5	TRBV6-5	TRBD1	-	TGTGCCAGCGCGTATGACAGGGAGCGCAATCAGCCCCAGCATTTT	CASAYDRERNQPQHF